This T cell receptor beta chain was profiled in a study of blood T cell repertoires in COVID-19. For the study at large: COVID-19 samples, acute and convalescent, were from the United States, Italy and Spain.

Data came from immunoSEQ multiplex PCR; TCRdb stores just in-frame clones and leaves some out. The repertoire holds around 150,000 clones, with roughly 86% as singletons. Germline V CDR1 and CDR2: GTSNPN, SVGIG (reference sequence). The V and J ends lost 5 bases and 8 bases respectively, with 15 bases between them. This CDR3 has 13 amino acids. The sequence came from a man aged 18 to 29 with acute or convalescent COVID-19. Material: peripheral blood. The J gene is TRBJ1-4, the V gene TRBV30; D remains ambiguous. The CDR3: CAWGRGLGEKLFF. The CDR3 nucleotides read TGTGCCTGGGGAAGAGGGTTAGGGGAAAAACTGTTTTTT. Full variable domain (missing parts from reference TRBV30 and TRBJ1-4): SQTIHQWPATLVQPVGSPLSLECTVEGTSNPNLYWYRQAAGRGLQLLFYSVGIGQISSEVPQNLSASRPQDRQFILSSKKLLLSDSGFYLCAWGRGLGEKLFFGSGTQLSVL.